One sample yielded the 22 T cell receptor beta chains listed below, sequenced in a study of cytomegalovirus exposure and HLA in healthy donors. The PCR had 60 Vbeta and 13 Jbeta primers. Sequencing was performed with immunoSEQ multiplex PCR; in TCRdb, only in-frame clones are kept and a portion is missing. Of over 75,000 clones in the sample, about 75% are singletons; the top ten hold roughly 7%. Sequencing was done on a sample of PBMCs. These receptors were collected from a man in his forties in good health and CMV-seropositive.

This chain joins TRBV2 and TRBJ1-2; D is possibly TRBD1 (5 bases). CDR1 is SNHLY, CDR2 FYNNEI, per germline. Trimming stripped 6 bases from V and 8 bases from J, with 19 bases between. This CDR3 is 14 amino acids long. The CDR3 DNA follows: TGTGCCAGCAGCCCATCCCAGGGTCTAAGCGGCTACACCTTC. Its protein is CASSPSQGLSGYTF.

To note about this clone: Other DNA sequences within the sample encode an identical CDR3. The chain joins TRBV29-1 to TRBJ2-7; D gene unclear. V lost 5 bases and J 0 bases, leaving 14 bases between the germline ends. This CDR3 region has 14 residues. Germline assignment: CDR1 SQVTM and CDR2 ANQGSEA. The CDR3, as DNA: TGCAGCGTTTTCGGTGCAGACACCTCCTACGAGCAGTACTTC. Translating gives CSVFGADTSYEQYF.

The DNA of the CDR3 is TGTGCCAGTAGTATAATTCTCGGTAATGAAAAACTGTTTTTT. Amino acid sequence: CASSIILGNEKLFF. The chain is built from TRBV19 and TRBJ1-4; D unresolved. The V gene's germline CDR1 is LNHDA and CDR2 SQIVND (reference sequence). Trimming removed 2 bases from V and 4 bases from J, with 8 bases in between. This CDR3 spans 14 amino acids.

The chain employs TRBV19 and TRBJ1-3; TRBD1 might be the D (6 bases). Trimming cost V 4 bases and J 0 bases, with 19 bases left between them. The CDR3 length is 18 residues. The germline gives CDR1 LNHDA, CDR2 SQIVND (reference sequence). In DNA, the CDR3 is TGTGCCAGTAGTAGAGTCGCATTCGACAGGTTCTCTGGAAACACCATATATTTT. Translation: CASSRVAFDRFSGNTIYF.

The rearrangement links TRBV7-9 to TRBJ1-1, with 8 positions matching TRBD1. The CDR3 length is 14 residues. Trimming at V came to 5 bases and at J to 4 bases, leaving 6 bases not matched to a gene. Germline values: CDR1 SEHNR, CDR2 FQNEAQ (reference sequence). The DNA for the CDR3 is TGTGCCAGCAGCCCGGACAGGGCAAGCACTGAAGCTTTCTTT. As protein: CASSPDRASTEAFF.

This clone appeared once. At one boundary the junction diverges from the germline segment, which might be a read error. The sample has other DNA sequences that encode this CDR3 too. The gene calls are TRBV6-5 and TRBJ2-7; weak D call: TRBD1 (6 bases). The CDR3 is 12 residues long. CDR1 and CDR2 (germline): MNHEY, SVGAGI. CDR3: CASSQPTGEQYF. Written as DNA, the CDR3 is TGTGCCAGCAGTCAACCGACAGGAGAGCAGTATTTC.

This chain links TRBV7-2 with TRBJ2-3; TRBD2 aligns across 8 bases. The germline V gene has CDR1 SGHTA and CDR2 FQGNSA. CDR3 length: 17 amino acids. V was pared by 0 bases and J by 2 bases, with 7 bases of the junction left unmatched. The chain's CDR3 is CASSLAQVSGDTDTQYF. CDR3 in DNA: TGTGCCAGCAGCTTAGCGCAGGTTAGCGGGGACACAGATACGCAGTATTTT.

This clone has more than one count but fewer than ten. The chain combines TRBV12-5 with TRBJ1-5; D remains unclear. The CDR3 extends over 14 amino acids. Germline values: CDR1 LGHNT, CDR2 FRNRAP. V lost 3 bases, J lost 4 bases, and 10 bases lay in between. CDR3 amino acids: CASGFSSANQPQHF. As DNA, the CDR3 is TGTGCTAGTGGTTTTAGTAGTGCAAATCAGCCCCAGCATTTT.

The chain employs TRBV5-6 and TRBJ2-5; TRBD2 might be the D (5 bases). The V gene's germline CDR1 is SGHDT and CDR2 YYEEEE. CDR3 length: 15 residues. The V and J ends lost 0 bases and 1 base respectively, with 10 bases between them. CDR3 sequence reads: CASSLGVGGQETQYF. The DNA of the CDR3 is TGTGCCAGCAGCTTGGGAGTTGGAGGCCAAGAGACCCAGTACTTC.

There are a few counts of this clone. V gene TRBV15 combines with J gene TRBJ2-2; the match to TRBD2 covers 13 bases. The CDR3 is 21 amino acids. CDR1 and CDR2 (germline): LNHNV, YYDKDF (reference sequence). V was clipped by 0 bases and J by 3 bases; unmatched bases: 13. This CDR3 reads CATSRDRPKLAGGGDTGELFF. Written as DNA, the CDR3 is TGTGCCACCAGCAGAGATCGCCCCAAACTAGCGGGAGGGGGCGACACCGGGGAGCTGTTTTTT.

The V call is TRBV10-2, the J call TRBJ2-1; TRBD1 matches 7 bases. The CDR3 spans 14 residues. Germline V CDR1 and CDR2: WSHSY, SAAADI. Trimming removed 7 bases from V and 2 bases from J; junction bases left unmatched: 5. CDR3 DNA sequence: TGCGCCAGCATGAGGGACAGCACCTACAATGAGCAGTTCTTC. As protein: CASMRDSTYNEQFF.

This clone came up a few times. The J gene is TRBJ2-7, the V gene TRBV10-1, with D perhaps matching TRBD2 (6 bases). The CDR3 runs to 13 residues. Germline CDR1 reads WNHNN; CDR2 reads SYGVQD (reference sequence). Trimming shortened V by 1 base and J by 6 bases, and 10 bases separated the two germline ends. The CDR3 reads CASSEYAGGEQYF. The CDR3 DNA reads TGCGCCAGCAGTGAGTATGCCGGGGGCGAGCAGTACTTC.

The chain employs TRBV5-1 and TRBJ2-7; D is uncertain. Between the trimmed V and J ends, which lost 1 base and 1 base, there was a span of 9 bases. The CDR3 length is 14 residues. Germline CDR1 reads SGHRS; CDR2 reads YFSETQ. The CDR3 reads CASSLSVTSYEQYF. For the CDR3, the DNA is TGCGCCAGCAGCTTGAGCGTCACGTCCTACGAGCAGTACTTC.

This chain uses TRBV2 with TRBJ2-5; possibly TRBD1 for D (5 bases). Germline V gene sequence: CDR1 SNHLY, CDR2 FYNNEI. CDR3 length equals 14 residues. The V and J ends lost 4 bases and 0 bases respectively, with 9 bases between them. CDR3 coding DNA: TGTGCCAGCAGTGGACAGACCTACCAAGAGACCCAGTACTTC. Translated, it gives CASSGQTYQETQYF.

The rearrangement uses TRBV5-5 and TRBJ2-1, with a possible D match to TRBD2 (6 bases). This CDR3 has 15 amino acids. Looked up from germline, CDR1 is SGHKS and CDR2 is YYEKEE (reference sequence). The germline V and J ends were trimmed by 0 bases and 3 bases, with 10 bases remaining between them. The CDR3 sequence: CASSLAGRDYNEQFF. The CDR3 DNA is TGTGCCAGCAGCTTGGCCGGGCGGGACTACAATGAGCAGTTCTTC.

J is TRBJ2-6 and V is TRBV7-9, with a weak D call TRBD2 (6 bases). This CDR3 spans 16 amino acids. Germline V lookup: CDR1 SEHNR, CDR2 FQNEAQ (reference sequence). V was pared by 5 bases and J by 3 bases, with 14 bases between. CDR3 coding DNA: TGTGCCAGCAGCCCTAAATGGAGGGTTGGGGCCAACGTCCTGACTTTC. Translated, it gives CASSPKWRVGANVLTF.

There are a few counts of this clone. This chain connects TRBV5-1 to TRBJ2-7; 7 bases are a match to TRBD2. The CDR3 is 14 amino acids. CDR1 is SGHRS and CDR2 is YFSETQ in the germline V gene. V shed 3 bases, J shed 1 base, and the junction held 4 bases outside the gene matches. CDR3: CASSWEGTSYEQYF. CDR3 DNA: TGCGCCAGCAGCTGGGAGGGAACGTCCTACGAGCAGTACTTC.

The chain couples TRBV5-5 to TRBJ2-7; D remains ambiguous. CDR3 length: 13 amino acids. Germline V gene data show CDR1 as SGHKS and CDR2 as YYEKEE (reference sequence). The V gene lost 2 bases and the J gene lost 9 bases, with 15 bases spanning the gap. CDR3 in DNA: TGTGCCAGCAGCTTAATCTGGGCCGACGGGCAGTACTTC. Protein: CASSLIWADGQYF.

V and J are TRBV7-9 and TRBJ2-3, with 7 bases lining up with TRBD1. V was pared by 3 bases and J by 0 bases, with 9 bases of the junction left unmatched. CDR1 is SEHNR, CDR2 FQNEAQ, per germline (reference sequence). The CDR3 length is 17 residues. The CDR3 DNA follows: TGTGCCAGCAGCTTTAGGGTGGGACAGCCGAGCACAGATACGCAGTATTTT. It specifies CASSFRVGQPSTDTQYF.

The chain is built from TRBV7-2 and TRBJ1-1, with TRBD1 matching 7 bases. The germline gives CDR1 SGHTA, CDR2 FQGNSA. J was trimmed by 3 bases and V by 6 bases; bases with no gene match: 7. This CDR3 is 14 amino acids long. The CDR3 bases are TGTGCCAGCAGAGAGGGACAGAGGTACACTGAAGCTTTCTTT. Residues: CASREGQRYTEAFF. The full variable domain, with the rest looked up from reference TRBV7-2 and TRBJ1-1, is GAGVSQSPSNKVTEKGKDVELRCDPISGHTALYWYRQSLGQGLEFLIYFQGNSAPDKSGLPSDRFSAERTGGSVSTLTIQRTQQEDSAVYLCASREGQRYTEAFFGQGTRLTVV.

V gene TRBV5-1 combines with J gene TRBJ2-1, with TRBD1 matching 9 bases. Trimming cost V 0 bases and J 2 bases; bases outside gene matches: 6. Germline lookup yields CDR1 SGHRS and CDR2 YFSETQ. The CDR3 contains 17 residues. CDR3 in DNA: TGCGCCAGCAGCTTGGGGGCCGGGACAGGGACCTACAATGAGCAGTTCTTC. This encodes CASSLGAGTGTYNEQFF.

The chain is built from TRBV11-2 and TRBJ2-2; D not resolved. The CDR3 is made up of 12 amino acids. Germline V gene lookup returns CDR1 SGHAT and CDR2 FQNNGV. Trimming removed 3 bases at V and 7 bases at J, with 6 bases between. Here the CDR3 reads CASSFAGGELFF. The DNA of the CDR3 is TGTGCCAGCAGCTTCGCCGGCGGGGAGCTGTTTTTT.